These 19 T cell receptor beta chains were sequenced from one sample in a study of T cells in Graves' hyperthyroidism and ophthalmopathy (dated by TCRdb to the late 2010s). Library construction relied on multiplex PCR. Data came from an Illumina HiSeq 2000. The TCR beta CDR3 regions were amplified from the RNA transcripts. The TCR CDR3 was subjected to a first round of RT-PCR using the HTBI primer set and the Qiagen OneStep RT-PCR kit. The public reads were quality trimmed at Q25 with fastp and then assembled into clones with MiXCR by TCRdb, keeping productive beta chains. Merged by CDR3 protein, the rows form single entries marked with the most common genes and DNA. This sample holds about 300,000 distinct CDR3 sequences; roughly 18% were observed only once. The ten most abundant clones make up 35% to 45% of the sample. Sequencing was performed on blood. The receptors were gathered from a middle-aged man with Graves' ophthalmopathy.

This clonotype occurred a few times. This chain links TRBV6-1 with TRBJ1-1; TRBD1 aligns across 12 bases. Germline lookup yields CDR1 MNHNS and CDR2 SASEGT. The CDR3 extends over 16 amino acids. The ends lost 7 bases at V and 4 bases at J; junction bases unmatched: 10. The DNA of the CDR3 is TGTGCCAGCAAACCGGGACAGGGGGCGCGGGGCACTGAAGCTTTCTTT. Amino acids: CASKPGQGARGTEAFF.

This clonotype was seen only a few times. The genes are TRBV12-3 or TRBV12-4 and TRBJ2-5; D remains ambiguous. V lost 2 bases and J 0 bases, leaving 13 bases between the germline ends. CDR3 length: 16 amino acids. The CDR3, as DNA: TGTGCCAGCAGTTTAAGCGCGACACTGTACCAAGAGACCCAGTACTTC. It codes for CASSLSATLYQETQYF.

This clonotype has only one observation. The rearrangement joins TRBV6-1 to TRBJ1-6, with 8 bases that match TRBD1. The CDR3 runs 13 residues. With V trimmed by 11 bases and J by 3 bases, 3 bases remained unmatched. Germline-derived CDR1 and CDR2 are MNHNS and SASEGT. DNA for the CDR3: TGTGCCGGCGGACAGGGCTATAATTCACCCCTCCACTTT. It translates to CAGGQGYNSPLHF.

This clonotype was observed at least ten times. The chain combines TRBV5-1 with TRBJ2-1, with D possibly matching TRBD1 (6 bases). V lost 3 bases and J lost 9, with 10 bases in between. This CDR3 spans 12 amino acids. CDR1 is SGHRS, CDR2 YFSETQ, per germline. In nucleotides, the CDR3 is TGCGCCAGCAGCTATAGGGGGACTGAGCAGTTCTTC. Translation gives CASSYRGTEQFF.

This clonotype was counted many times. The V call is TRBV11-2, the J call TRBJ2-4; TRBD2 might be the D (6 bases). The V gene lost 5 bases and the J gene lost 9 bases, with 14 bases spanning the gap. This CDR3 has 13 amino acids. Looked up from germline, CDR1 is SGHAT and CDR2 is FQNNGV. The CDR3: CASSRWDSGIQYF. The DNA for the CDR3 is TGTGCCAGCAGCCGGTGGGACTCCGGCATTCAGTACTTC.

This clonotype has just a few counts. The chain recombines TRBV5-1 with TRBJ1-2; D unclear. V was clipped by 4 bases and J by 4 bases, with 14 bases between them. CDR1 is SGHRS and CDR2 is YFSETQ in the germline V gene. There are 14 residues in the CDR3. CDR3 coding DNA: TGCGCCAGCAGCCCGGAGGGTTTCAGCTATGGCTACACCTTC. Translation: CASSPEGFSYGYTF.

Ten or more counts support this clonotype. The CDR3, as DNA: TGTGCCAGCAGTTCCGCCGGGACTAGCATCAATGAGCAGTTCTTC. The encoded protein is CASSSAGTSINEQFF. The chain is built from TRBV28 and TRBJ2-1; 9 bases are shared with TRBD2. CDR1 and CDR2 from the germline V gene are MDHEN and SYDVKM. This CDR3 region has 15 residues. Trimming took 4 bases from V and 6 from J; bases not matched to a gene: 7.

V is TRBV5-1 and J is TRBJ2-5, with 12 bases lining up with TRBD2. After removal of 5 bases from V and 9 bases from J, the junction contained 8 bases not matched to a gene. CDR1 SGHRS and CDR2 YFSETQ come from the germline V gene. The CDR3 length is 14 residues. CDR3 nucleotide sequence: TGCGCCAGCAGGTCTACTAGCGGGGGGACGGCCCAGTACTTC. This translates into CASRSTSGGTAQYF. Variable domain in full (rest from reference TRBV5-1 and TRBJ2-5): KAGVTQTPRYLIKTRGQQVTLSCSPISGHRSVSWYQQTPGQGLQFLFEYFSETQRNKGNFPGRFSGRQFSNSRSEMNVSTLELGDSALYLCASRSTSGGTAQYFGPGTRLLVL.

This clonotype was recorded a few times. The V and J genes are TRBV5-1 and TRBJ1-6; D is unresolved. Looked up from germline, CDR1 is SGHRS and CDR2 is YFSETQ. V shed 0 bases and J shed 9 bases, with 7 bases lying between them. There are 13 residues in the CDR3. CDR3 in amino acids: CASSLDGGSPLHF. For the CDR3, the DNA is TGCGCCAGCAGCTTGGACGGTGGTTCACCCCTCCACTTT.

The chain links TRBV20-1 to TRBJ2-1; TRBD2 matches 16 bases. The V gene end was trimmed by 5 bases and the J gene end by 4 bases; junction bases not matched to a gene: 5. The CDR3 contains 16 residues. Germline CDR1 reads DFQATT; CDR2 reads SNEGSKA (reference sequence). The CDR3 spells CSAGTSGREIYNEQFF. In DNA, the CDR3 is TGCAGTGCTGGGACTAGCGGGAGGGAGATTTACAATGAGCAGTTCTTC.

Many counts were recorded for this clonotype. The V call is TRBV20-1, the J call TRBJ2-5; 8 bases align to TRBD2. Germline loops: CDR1 DFQATT, CDR2 SNEGSKA (reference sequence). This CDR3 spans 14 amino acids. V was pared by 5 bases and J by 0 bases, with 5 bases of the junction left unmatched. CDR3 sequence reads: CSAYSGINQETQYF. The CDR3 DNA follows: TGCAGTGCTTATAGCGGGATCAACCAAGAGACCCAGTACTTC.

This clonotype was detected a few times. V is TRBV19 and J is TRBJ2-1; 7 nucleotides align to TRBD2. Germline CDR1 and CDR2: LNHDA and SQIVND (reference sequence). V lost 2 bases to trimming and J lost 5 bases; unmatched junction nucleotides: 18. The CDR3 is made up of 19 amino acids. CDR3 residues: CASSIYGEVWLAADNEQFF. In DNA form, the CDR3 reads TGTGCCAGTAGTATATATGGGGAGGTTTGGCTAGCGGCAGACAATGAGCAGTTCTTC.

The rearrangement links TRBV13 to TRBJ1-2; D unclear. Germline-derived CDR1 and CDR2 are PRHDT and FYEKMQ (reference sequence). This CDR3 is built from 12 residues. With 3 bases removed from V and 9 bases from J, the gap between germline ends came to 11 bases. In DNA form, the CDR3 reads TGTGCCAGCAGCTTTACCGGGCAGAGCTACACCTTC. Translating gives CASSFTGQSYTF.

This clonotype has ten or more counts. The gene calls are TRBV2 and TRBJ2-7; TRBD2 is a possible D gene (5 bases). Trimming stripped 10 bases from V and 2 bases from J, with 12 bases between. The germline V gene encodes CDR1 SNHLY and CDR2 FYNNEI. CDR3 length: 12 amino acids. CDR3 sequence reads: CANLDGTYEQYF. CDR3 in DNA: TGTGCCAATCTCGACGGGACCTACGAGCAGTACTTC.

V usage is TRBV20-1 and J usage is TRBJ2-2; 9 bases agree with TRBD1. Per germline, CDR1 DFQATT and CDR2 SNEGSKA (reference sequence). The CDR3 contains 17 residues. The V segment lost 6 bases and the J segment 4 bases; nucleotides outside the gene matches: 15. CDR3 in DNA: TGCAGTGCCTCTTCACCGGGACAGGGCGGAGGCACCGGGGAGCTGTTTTTT. Its translation: CSASSPGQGGGTGELFF.

This chain uses TRBV11-2 with TRBJ1-4; D is unresolved. In germline, CDR1 is SGHAT, CDR2 FQNNGV. The CDR3 length is 19 residues. The V end lost 0 bases, the J end lost 0 bases, and 17 bases lay between the germline ends. The CDR3 loop reads CASSLDQVLKKATNEKLFF. For the CDR3, the DNA is TGTGCCAGCAGCTTAGATCAGGTGCTTAAGAAAGCAACTAATGAAAAACTGTTTTTT. The variable domain in full, with the rest retrieved from reference TRBV11-2 and TRBJ1-4, is EAGVAQSPRYKIIEKRQSVAFWCNPISGHATLYWYQQILGQGPKLLIQFQNNGVVDDSQLPKDRFSAERLKGVDSTLKIQPAKLEDSAVYLCASSLDQVLKKATNEKLFFGSGTQLSVL.

This clonotype turned up a few times. Written as DNA, the CDR3 is TGTGCCACCAGTAGGGGGACCGATCAGCCCCAGCATTTT. Protein sequence: CATSRGTDQPQHF. The chain carries TRBV24-1 and TRBJ1-5, with D maybe TRBD1 (6 bases). The CDR3 runs to 13 residues. Germline V gene data show CDR1 as KGHDR and CDR2 as SFDVKD. With 6 bases removed from V and 5 bases from J, the gap between germline ends came to 10 bases.

The chain joins TRBV7-3 to TRBJ2-1; 10 nucleotides line up with TRBD2. Looked up from germline, CDR1 is SGHTA and CDR2 is FQGTGA. The CDR3 sequence is 16 residues long. V shed 1 base, J shed 6 bases, and the junction held 6 bases outside the gene matches. This CDR3 reads CASSLKSGLAANEQFF. In DNA, the CDR3 is TGTGCCAGCAGCTTAAAGTCTGGACTAGCGGCCAATGAGCAGTTCTTC.

V and J are TRBV20-1 and TRBJ2-3, with TRBD2 as a possible D gene (6 bases). Germline V CDR1 and CDR2: DFQATT, SNEGSKA (reference sequence). The germline V and J ends were trimmed by 8 bases and 1 base, with 10 bases remaining between them. The CDR3 sequence is 12 residues long. Here the CDR3 reads CSRPGGTDTQYF. For the CDR3, the DNA is TGCAGTCGGCCGGGAGGCACAGATACGCAGTATTTT.